This section outlines one T cell receptor (beta chain) sequence together with its context. The sample comes from a study of blood T cell repertoires in COVID-19. Background on the study: COVID-19 samples from acute and convalescent phases originated in the United States, Italy and Spain. T cells, B-cell-depleted T cells, or PBMCs provided the cDNA or gDNA that served as material.

Enrollees, roughly 18 to 90 years old, lived in about two dozen US areas. Recovery meant two consecutive negative NP/OP PCR tests, professional clearance, or resolved symptoms. Sequencing used immunoSEQ multiplex PCR; TCRdb keeps in-frame clones, though not all of them. The sample has approximately 150,000 clones; roughly 85% are singletons. Trimming shortened V by 4 bases and J by 4 bases, and 8 bases separated the two germline ends. CDR1 is SGHTS, CDR2 YDEGEE, per germline. The CDR3 has 12 amino acids. The clonotype originates from a man aged 55 to 70 who had recovered from COVID-19. The chain recombines TRBV5-8 with TRBJ2-5; no definite D call. Material for sequencing was PBMCs or T cells enriched from blood (not recorded which). CDR3 protein: CASSIGSETQYF. CDR3 nucleotide sequence: TGTGCCAGCAGCATCGGGTCAGAGACCCAGTACTTC.